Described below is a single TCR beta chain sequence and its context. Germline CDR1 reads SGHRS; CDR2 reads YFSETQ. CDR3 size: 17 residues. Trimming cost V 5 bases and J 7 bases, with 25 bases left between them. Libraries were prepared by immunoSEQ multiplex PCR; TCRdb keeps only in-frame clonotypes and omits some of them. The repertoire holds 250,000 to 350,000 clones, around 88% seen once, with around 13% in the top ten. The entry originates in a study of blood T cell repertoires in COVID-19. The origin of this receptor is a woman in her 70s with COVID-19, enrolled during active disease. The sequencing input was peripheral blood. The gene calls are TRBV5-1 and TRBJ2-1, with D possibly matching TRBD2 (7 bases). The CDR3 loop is CASSLRPTGGGGNEQFF. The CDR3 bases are TGCGCCAGCAGTTTGAGACCCACAGGAGGGGGGGGAAATGAGCAGTTCTTC. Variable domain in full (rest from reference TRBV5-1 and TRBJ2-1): KAGVTQTPRYLIKTRGQQVTLSCSPISGHRSVSWYQQTPGQGLQFLFEYFSETQRNKGNFPGRFSGRQFSNSRSEMNVSTLELGDSALYLCASSLRPTGGGGNEQFFGPGTRLTVL.